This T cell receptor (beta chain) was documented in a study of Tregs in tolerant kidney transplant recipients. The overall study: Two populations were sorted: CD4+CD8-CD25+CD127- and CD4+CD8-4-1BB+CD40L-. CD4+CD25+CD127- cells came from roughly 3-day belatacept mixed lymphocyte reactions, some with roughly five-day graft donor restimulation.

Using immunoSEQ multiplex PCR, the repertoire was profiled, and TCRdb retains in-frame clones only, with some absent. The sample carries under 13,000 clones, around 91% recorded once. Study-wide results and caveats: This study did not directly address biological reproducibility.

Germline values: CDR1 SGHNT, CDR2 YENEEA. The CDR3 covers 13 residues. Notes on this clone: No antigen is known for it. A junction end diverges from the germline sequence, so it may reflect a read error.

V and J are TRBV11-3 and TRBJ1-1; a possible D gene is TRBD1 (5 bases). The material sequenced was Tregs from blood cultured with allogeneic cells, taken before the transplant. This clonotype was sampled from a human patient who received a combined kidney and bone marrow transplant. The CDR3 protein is CASSLEQGTEAFF. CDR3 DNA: TGTGCCAGCAGCCTAGAGCAGGGCACTGAAGCTTTCTTT.